This T cell receptor (beta chain) is drawn from a study of blood T cell repertoires in COVID-19. Per the original data handling: Reference gene primers were amplified, and this amplification served to estimate nucleated cell counts. The protocol was immunoSEQ multiplex PCR, while the TCRdb copy is restricted to in-frame clones and leaves out a portion. The V and J calls and clone size were taken over from that table, and D and trimming were inferred from the DNA. This sample carries about 300,000 clones, 70% to 90% of them seen once, and the ten largest clones take under 2.5%. The specimen was PBMCs or T cells enriched from blood (not recorded which). The source of this sequence is a man aged 25-45 years who had recovered from COVID-19.

CDR3 coding DNA: TGTGCCAGCACCGGACGGGATTATAGCAATCAGCCCCAGCATTTT. It yields the protein CASTGRDYSNQPQHF. The chain is built from TRBV7-8 and TRBJ1-5; D ambiguous. Germline V gene sequence: CDR1 SGHVS, CDR2 FQNEAQ. V lost 7 bases and J lost 0, with 13 bases in between. There are 15 residues in the CDR3.